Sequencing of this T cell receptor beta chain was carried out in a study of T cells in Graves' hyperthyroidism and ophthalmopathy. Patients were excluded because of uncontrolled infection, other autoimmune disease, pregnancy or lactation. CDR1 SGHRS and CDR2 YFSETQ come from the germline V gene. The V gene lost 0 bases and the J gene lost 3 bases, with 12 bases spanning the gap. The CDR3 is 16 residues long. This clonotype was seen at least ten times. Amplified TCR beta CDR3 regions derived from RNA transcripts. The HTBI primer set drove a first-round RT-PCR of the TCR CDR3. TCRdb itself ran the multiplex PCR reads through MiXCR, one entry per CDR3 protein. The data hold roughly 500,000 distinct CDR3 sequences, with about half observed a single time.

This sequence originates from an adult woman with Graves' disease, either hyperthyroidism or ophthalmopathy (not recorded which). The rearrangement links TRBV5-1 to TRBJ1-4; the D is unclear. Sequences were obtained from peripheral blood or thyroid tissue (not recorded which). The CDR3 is CASSLGGEVANEKLFF. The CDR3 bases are TGCGCCAGCAGCTTGGGCGGAGAGGTGGCTAATGAAAAACTGTTTTTT.